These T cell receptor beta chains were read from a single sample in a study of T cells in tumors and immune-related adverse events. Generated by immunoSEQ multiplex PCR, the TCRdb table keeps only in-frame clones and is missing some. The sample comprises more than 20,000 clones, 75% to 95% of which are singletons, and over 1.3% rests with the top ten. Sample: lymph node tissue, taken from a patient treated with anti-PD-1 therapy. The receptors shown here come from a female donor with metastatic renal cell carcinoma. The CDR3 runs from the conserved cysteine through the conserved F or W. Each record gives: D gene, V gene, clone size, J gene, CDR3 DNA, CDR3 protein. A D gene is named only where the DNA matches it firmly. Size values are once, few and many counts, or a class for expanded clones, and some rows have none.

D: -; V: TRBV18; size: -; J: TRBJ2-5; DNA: TGTGCCAGCTCACCACCGATATCCTCCGAGGCCCAGTACTTC; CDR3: CASSPPISSEAQYF
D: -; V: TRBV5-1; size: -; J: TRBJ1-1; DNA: TGCGCCAGCAGCCCTAGGACAACTCCAACGGCTGAAGCTTTCTTT; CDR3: CASSPRTTPTAEAFF
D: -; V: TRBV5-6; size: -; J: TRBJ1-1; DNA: TGTGCCAGCAGCTTGAGAAGTCAGCCGAACACTGAAGCTTTCTTT; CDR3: CASSLRSQPNTEAFF
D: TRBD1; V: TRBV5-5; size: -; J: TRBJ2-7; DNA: TGTGCCAGCACCTTCTCCACAGGGGCATACGAGCAGTACTTC; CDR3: CASTFSTGAYEQYF
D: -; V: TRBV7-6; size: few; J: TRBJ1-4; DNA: TGTGCCAGCAGCTCGGACACAGAAAAACTGTTTTTT; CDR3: CASSSDTEKLFF
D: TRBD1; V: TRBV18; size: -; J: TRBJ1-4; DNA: TGTGCCAGCTCACCGCACGAACCGGGACAGGGGGATGAAAAACTGTTTTTT; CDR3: CASSPHEPGQGDEKLFF
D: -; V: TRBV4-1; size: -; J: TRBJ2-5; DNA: TGCGCCAGCAGCCGTCAAACAGGCTACGGGGAGACCCAGTACTTC; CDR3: CASSRQTGYGETQYF
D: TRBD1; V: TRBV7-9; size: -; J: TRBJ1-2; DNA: TGTGCCAGCAGCTCATCAGGGGACAGACTCTATGGCTACACCTTC; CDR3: CASSSSGDRLYGYTF
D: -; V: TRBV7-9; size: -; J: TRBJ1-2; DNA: TGTGCCAGCAGCTTAGCTCGGGATGGCTACACCTTC; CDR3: CASSLARDGYTF
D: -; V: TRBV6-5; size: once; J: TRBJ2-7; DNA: TGTGCCAGCAGCGCCATGAGGGGGGGAAACGAGCAGTACTTC; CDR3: CASSAMRGGNEQYF
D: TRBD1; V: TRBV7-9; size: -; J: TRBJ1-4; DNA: TGTGCCAGCAGACGGACAGGGGCGGCTGAAAAACTGTTTTTT; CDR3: CASRRTGAAEKLFF
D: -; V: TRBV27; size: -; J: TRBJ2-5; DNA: TGTGCCAGCAGTTTGGTTGGAGGGGAGACCCAGTACTTC; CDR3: CASSLVGGETQYF
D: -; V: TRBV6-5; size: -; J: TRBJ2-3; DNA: TGTGCCAGCAGTTTCAGGACCTTAGAGGGCACAGATACGCAGTATTTT; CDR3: CASSFRTLEGTDTQYF
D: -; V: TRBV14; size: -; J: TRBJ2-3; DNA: TGTGCCAGCAGCCAAGATCTCGGCGCAGATACGCAGTATTTT; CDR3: CASSQDLGADTQYF
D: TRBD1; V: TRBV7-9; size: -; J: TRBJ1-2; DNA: TGTGCCAGCAGCCGTGAACAGGGGACGACTGGCTACACCTTC; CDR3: CASSREQGTTGYTF
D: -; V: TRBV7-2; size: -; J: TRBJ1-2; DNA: TGTGCCAGCAGCGATCAAGCCCCAGGCGGGTATGGCTACACCTTC; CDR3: CASSDQAPGGYGYTF
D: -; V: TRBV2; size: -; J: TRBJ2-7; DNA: TGTGCCAGCGCAATACAGAGAACCTACGAGCAGTACTTC; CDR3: CASAIQRTYEQYF
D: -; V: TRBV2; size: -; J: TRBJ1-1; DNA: TGTGCCAGCAGCGTCAGGGGTGACACTGAAGCTTTCTTT; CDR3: CASSVRGDTEAFF
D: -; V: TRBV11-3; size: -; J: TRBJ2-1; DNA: TGTGCCAGCAGCGCCTCCCTGGGCGATGAGCAGTTCTTC; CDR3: CASSASLGDEQFF
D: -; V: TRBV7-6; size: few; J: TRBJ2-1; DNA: TGTGCCAGCAGCTTAGTGTCGGCAGGGAATTCCTACAATGAGCAGTTCTTC; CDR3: CASSLVSAGNSYNEQFF